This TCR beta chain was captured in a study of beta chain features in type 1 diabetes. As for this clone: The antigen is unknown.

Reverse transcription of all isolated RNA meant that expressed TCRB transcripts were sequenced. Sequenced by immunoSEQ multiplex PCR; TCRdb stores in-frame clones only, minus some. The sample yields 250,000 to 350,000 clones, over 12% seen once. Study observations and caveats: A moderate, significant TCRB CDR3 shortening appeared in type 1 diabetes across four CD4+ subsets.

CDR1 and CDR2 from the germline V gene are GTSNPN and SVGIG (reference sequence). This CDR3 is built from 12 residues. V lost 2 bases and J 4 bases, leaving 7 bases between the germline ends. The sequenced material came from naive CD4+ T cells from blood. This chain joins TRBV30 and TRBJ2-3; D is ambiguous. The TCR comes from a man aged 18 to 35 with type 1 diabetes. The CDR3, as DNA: TGTGCCTGGAGTATTGGAGCAGATACGCAGTATTTT. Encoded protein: CAWSIGADTQYF.